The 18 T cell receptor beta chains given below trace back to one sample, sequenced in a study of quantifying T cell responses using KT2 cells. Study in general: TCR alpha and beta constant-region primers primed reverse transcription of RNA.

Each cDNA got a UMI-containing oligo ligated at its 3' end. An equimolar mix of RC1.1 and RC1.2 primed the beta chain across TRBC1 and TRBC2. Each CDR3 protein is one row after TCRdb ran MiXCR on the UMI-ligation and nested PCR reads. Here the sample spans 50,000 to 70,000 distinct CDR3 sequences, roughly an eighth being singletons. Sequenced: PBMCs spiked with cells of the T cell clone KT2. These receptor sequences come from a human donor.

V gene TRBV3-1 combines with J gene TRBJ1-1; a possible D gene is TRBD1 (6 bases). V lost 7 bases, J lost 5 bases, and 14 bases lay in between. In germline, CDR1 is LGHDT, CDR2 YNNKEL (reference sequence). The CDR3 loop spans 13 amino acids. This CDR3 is CASNQGGGTEAFF. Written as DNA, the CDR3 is TGTGCCAGCAACCAGGGAGGGGGGACTGAAGCTTTCTTT.

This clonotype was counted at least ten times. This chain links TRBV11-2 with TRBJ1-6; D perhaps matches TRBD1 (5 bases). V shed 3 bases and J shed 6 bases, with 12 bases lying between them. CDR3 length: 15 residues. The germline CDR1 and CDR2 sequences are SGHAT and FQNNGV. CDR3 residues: CASSFVQGINSPLHF. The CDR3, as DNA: TGTGCCAGCAGCTTTGTGCAGGGAATTAATTCACCCCTCCACTTT. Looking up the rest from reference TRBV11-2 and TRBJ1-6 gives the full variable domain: EAGVAQSPRYKIIEKRQSVAFWCNPISGHATLYWYQQILGQGPKLLIQFQNNGVVDDSQLPKDRFSAERLKGVDSTLKIQPAKLEDSAVYLCASSFVQGINSPLHFGNGTRLTVT.

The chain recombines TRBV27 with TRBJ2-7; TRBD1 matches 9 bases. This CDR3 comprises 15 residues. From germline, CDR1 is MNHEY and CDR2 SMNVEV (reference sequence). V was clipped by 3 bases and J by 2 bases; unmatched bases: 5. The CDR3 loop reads CASSLQTGGAYEQYF. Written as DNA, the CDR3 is TGTGCCAGCAGTTTGCAGACAGGGGGAGCCTACGAGCAGTACTTC.

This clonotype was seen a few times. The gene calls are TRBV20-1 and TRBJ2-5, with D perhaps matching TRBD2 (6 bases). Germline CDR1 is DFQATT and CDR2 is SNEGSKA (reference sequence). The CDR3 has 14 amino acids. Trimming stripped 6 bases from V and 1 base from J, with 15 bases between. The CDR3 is CSALRGETQETQYF. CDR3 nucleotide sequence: TGCAGTGCCCTCCGCGGGGAGACCCAAGAGACCCAGTACTTC.

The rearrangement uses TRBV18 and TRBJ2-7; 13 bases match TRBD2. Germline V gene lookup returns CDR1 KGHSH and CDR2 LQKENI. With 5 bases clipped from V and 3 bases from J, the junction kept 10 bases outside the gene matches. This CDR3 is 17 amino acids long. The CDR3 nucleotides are TGTGCCAGCTCATCCGTTGGACTAGCGGGAGACCACTACGAGCAGTACTTC. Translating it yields CASSSVGLAGDHYEQYF.

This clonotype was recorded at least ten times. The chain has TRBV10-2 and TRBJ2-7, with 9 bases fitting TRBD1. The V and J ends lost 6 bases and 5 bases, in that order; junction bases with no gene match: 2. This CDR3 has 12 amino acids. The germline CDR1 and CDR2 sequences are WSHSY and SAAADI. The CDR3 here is CASSGQGNEQYF. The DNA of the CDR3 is TGCGCCAGCAGCGGACAGGGGAACGAGCAGTACTTC.

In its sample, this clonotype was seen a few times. CDR3 sequence: CASSRLGSADTQYF. The CDR3, as DNA: TGCGCCAGCAGCAGACTGGGGAGCGCAGATACGCAGTATTTT. This sequence joins TRBV10-1 and TRBJ2-3; weak D call: TRBD2 (5 bases). V was clipped by 6 bases and J by 4 bases, with 14 bases between them. This CDR3 region has 14 residues. Germline V gene sequence: CDR1 WNHNN, CDR2 SYGVQD (reference sequence).

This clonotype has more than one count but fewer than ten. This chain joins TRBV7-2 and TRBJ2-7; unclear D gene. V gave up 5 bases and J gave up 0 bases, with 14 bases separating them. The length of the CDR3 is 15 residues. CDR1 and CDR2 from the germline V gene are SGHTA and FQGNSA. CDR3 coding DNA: TGTGCCAGCAGCCCTACGGCACAATACTCCTACGAGCAGTACTTC. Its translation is CASSPTAQYSYEQYF.

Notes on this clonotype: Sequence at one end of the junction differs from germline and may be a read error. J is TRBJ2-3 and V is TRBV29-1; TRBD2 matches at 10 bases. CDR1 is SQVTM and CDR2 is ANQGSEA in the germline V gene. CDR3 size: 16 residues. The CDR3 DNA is TGCAGCGTGAAGGGGCTAGCGGGAGTGGAGACAGATACGCATTATTTT. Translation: CSVKGLAGVETDTHYF.

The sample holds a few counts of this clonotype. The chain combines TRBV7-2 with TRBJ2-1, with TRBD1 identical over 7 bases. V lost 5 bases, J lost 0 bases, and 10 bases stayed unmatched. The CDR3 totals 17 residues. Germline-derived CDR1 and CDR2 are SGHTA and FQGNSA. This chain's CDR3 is CASSRDTGASSYNEQFF. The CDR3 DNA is TGTGCCAGCAGCAGAGACACAGGGGCGAGCTCCTACAATGAGCAGTTCTTC.

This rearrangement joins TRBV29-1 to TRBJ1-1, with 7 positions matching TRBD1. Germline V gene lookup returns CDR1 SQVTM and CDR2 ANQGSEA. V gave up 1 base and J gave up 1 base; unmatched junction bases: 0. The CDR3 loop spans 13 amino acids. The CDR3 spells CSVEGDRNTEAFF. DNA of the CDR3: TGCAGCGTTGAAGGGGACAGGAACACTGAAGCTTTCTTT. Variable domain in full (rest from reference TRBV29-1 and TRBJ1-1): SAVISQKPSRDICQRGTSLTIQCQVDSQVTMMFWYRQQPGQSLTLIATANQGSEATYESGFVIDKFPISRPNLTFSTLTVSNMSPEDSSIYLCSVEGDRNTEAFFGQGTRLTVV.

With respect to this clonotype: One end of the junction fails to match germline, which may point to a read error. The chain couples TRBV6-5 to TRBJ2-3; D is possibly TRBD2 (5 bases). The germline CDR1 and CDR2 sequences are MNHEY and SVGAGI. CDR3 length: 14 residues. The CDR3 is CASSSGIPPDTQYF. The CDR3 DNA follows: TGTGCGAGCAGTTCCGGGATCCCACCAGATACGCAGTATTTT.

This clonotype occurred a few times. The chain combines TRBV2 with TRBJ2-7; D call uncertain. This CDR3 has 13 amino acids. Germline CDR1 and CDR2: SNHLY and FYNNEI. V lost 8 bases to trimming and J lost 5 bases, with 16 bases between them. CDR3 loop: CASSGDPTDEQYF. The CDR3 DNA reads TGTGCCAGCTCCGGAGACCCCACTGACGAGCAGTACTTC. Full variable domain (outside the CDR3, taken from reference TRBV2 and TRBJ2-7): EPEVTQTPSHQVTQMGQEVILRCVPISNHLYFYWYRQILGQKVEFLVSFYNNEISEKSEIFDDQFSVERPDGSNFTLKIRSTKLEDSAMYFCASSGDPTDEQYFGPGTRLTVT.

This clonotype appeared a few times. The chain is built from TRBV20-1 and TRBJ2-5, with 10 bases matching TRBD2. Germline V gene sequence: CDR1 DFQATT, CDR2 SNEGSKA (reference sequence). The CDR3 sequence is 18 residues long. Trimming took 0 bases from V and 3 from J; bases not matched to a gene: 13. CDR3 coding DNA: TGCAGTGCTAGAGATTGGGGAAAAGCGGGAGGGCTCAAAGAGACCCAGTACTTC. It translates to CSARDWGKAGGLKETQYF.

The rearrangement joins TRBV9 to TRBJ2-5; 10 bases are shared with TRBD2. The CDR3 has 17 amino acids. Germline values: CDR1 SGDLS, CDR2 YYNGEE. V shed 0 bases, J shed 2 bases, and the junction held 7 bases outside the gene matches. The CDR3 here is CASSVGGVAGGQETQYF. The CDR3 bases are TGTGCCAGCAGCGTAGGGGGAGTAGCGGGGGGACAAGAGACCCAGTACTTC.

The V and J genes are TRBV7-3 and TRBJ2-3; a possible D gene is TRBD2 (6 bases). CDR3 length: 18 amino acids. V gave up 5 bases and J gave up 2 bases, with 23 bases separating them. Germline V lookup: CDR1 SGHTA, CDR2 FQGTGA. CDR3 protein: CASSPRGSGVTYTDTQYF. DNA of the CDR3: TGTGCCAGCAGCCCACGGGGTAGCGGAGTAACCTACACAGATACGCAGTATTTT.

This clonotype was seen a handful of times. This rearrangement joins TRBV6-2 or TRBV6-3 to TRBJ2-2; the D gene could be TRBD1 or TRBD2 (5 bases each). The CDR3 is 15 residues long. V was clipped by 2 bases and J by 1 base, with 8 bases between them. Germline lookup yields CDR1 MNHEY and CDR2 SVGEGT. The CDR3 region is CASSYGTVNTGELFF. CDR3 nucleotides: TGTGCCAGCAGTTACGGGACGGTGAACACCGGGGAGCTGTTTTTT.

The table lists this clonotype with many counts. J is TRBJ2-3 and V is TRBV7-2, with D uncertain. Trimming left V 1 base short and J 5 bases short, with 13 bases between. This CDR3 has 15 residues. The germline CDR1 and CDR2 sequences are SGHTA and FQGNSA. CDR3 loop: CASSLDPPTQDTQYF. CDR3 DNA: TGTGCCAGCAGCTTAGATCCGCCCACGCAAGATACGCAGTATTTT.